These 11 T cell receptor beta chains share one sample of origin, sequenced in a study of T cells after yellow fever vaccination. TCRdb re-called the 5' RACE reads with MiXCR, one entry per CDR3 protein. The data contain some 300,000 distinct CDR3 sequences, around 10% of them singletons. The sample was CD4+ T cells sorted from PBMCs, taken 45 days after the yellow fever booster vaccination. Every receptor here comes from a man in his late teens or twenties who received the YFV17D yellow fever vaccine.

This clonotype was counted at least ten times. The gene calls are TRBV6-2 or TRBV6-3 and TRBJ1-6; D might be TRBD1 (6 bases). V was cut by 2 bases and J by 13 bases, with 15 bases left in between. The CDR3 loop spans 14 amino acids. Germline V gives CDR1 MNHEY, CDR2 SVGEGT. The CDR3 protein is CASSYPRPGDPLHF. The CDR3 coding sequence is TGTGCCAGCAGTTACCCTCGGCCAGGGGATCCCCTCCACTTT.

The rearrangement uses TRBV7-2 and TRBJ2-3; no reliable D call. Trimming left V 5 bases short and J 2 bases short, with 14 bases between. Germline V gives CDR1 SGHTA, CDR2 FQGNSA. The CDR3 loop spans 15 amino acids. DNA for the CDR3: TGTGCCAGCAGCCCCGGGCTCGGCCCCACAGATACGCAGTATTTT. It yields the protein CASSPGLGPTDTQYF.

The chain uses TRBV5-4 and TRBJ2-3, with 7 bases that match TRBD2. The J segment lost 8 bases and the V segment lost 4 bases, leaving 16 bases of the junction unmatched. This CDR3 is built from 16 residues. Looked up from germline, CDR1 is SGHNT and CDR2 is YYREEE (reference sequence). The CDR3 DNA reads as TGTGCCAGCAGCCCTCAGGGAGGGCTCTCAGAGGGTACGCAGTATTTT. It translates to CASSPQGGLSEGTQYF.

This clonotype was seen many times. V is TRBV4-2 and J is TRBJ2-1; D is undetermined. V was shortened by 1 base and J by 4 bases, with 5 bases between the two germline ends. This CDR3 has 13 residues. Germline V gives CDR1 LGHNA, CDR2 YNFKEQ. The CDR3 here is CASSQAKYNEQFF. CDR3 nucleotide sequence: TGTGCCAGCAGCCAAGCAAAGTACAATGAGCAGTTCTTC.

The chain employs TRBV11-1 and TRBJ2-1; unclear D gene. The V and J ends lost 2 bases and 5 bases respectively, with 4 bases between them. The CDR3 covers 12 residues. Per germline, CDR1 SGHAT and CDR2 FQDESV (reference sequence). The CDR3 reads CASSLQHNEQFF. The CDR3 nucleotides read TGTGCCAGCAGCTTACAGCACAATGAGCAGTTCTTC.

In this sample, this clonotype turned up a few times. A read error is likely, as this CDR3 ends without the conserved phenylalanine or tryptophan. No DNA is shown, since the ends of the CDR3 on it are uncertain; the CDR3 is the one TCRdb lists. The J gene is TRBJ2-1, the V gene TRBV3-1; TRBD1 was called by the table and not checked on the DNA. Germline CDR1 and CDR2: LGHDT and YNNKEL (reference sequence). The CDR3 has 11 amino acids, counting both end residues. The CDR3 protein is CASSPGTLLFV.

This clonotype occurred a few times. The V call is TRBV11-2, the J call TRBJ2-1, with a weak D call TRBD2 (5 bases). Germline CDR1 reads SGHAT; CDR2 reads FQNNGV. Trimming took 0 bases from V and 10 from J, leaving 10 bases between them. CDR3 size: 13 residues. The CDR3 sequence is CASSLDRGGEQFF. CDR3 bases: TGTGCCAGCAGCTTAGATCGGGGTGGAGAGCAGTTCTTC.

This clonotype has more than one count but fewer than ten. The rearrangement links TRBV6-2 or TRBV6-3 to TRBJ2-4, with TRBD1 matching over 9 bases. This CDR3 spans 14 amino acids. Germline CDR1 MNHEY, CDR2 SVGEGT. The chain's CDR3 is CATVRQGEENIQYF. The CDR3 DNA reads TGTGCAACGGTCCGACAGGGGGAGGAAAACATTCAGTACTTC.

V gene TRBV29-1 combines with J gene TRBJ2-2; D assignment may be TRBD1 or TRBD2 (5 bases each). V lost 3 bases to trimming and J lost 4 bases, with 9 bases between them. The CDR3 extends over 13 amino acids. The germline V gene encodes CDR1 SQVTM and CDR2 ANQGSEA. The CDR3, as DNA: TGCAGCGTTGACGAGGGGCGCACCGGGGAGCTGTTTTTT. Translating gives CSVDEGRTGELFF.

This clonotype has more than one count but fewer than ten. The chain's CDR3 is CASSLSTVSGNTIYF. CDR3 in DNA: TGTGCCAGCAGCCTCAGTACTGTCTCTGGAAACACCATATATTTT. The genes are TRBV7-6 and TRBJ1-3; D gene unclear. This CDR3 contains 15 residues. Trimming removed 5 bases from V and 0 bases from J, with 11 bases in between. CDR1 is SGHVS and CDR2 is FNYEAQ in the germline V gene. Using reference TRBV7-6 and TRBJ1-3 for the parts outside the CDR3, the full variable domain is GAGVSQSPRYKVTKRGQDVALRCDPISGHVSLYWYRQALGQGPEFLTYFNYEAQQDKSGLPNDRFSAERPEGSISTLTIQRTEQRDSAMYRCASSLSTVSGNTIYFGEGSWLTVV.

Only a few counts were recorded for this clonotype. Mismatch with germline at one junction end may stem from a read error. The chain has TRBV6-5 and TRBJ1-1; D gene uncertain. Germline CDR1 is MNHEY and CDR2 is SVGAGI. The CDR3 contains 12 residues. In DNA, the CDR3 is TGTGCCAGCAGTTACTACGGAACGGAAGTTTTCTTT. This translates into CASSYYGTEVFF.